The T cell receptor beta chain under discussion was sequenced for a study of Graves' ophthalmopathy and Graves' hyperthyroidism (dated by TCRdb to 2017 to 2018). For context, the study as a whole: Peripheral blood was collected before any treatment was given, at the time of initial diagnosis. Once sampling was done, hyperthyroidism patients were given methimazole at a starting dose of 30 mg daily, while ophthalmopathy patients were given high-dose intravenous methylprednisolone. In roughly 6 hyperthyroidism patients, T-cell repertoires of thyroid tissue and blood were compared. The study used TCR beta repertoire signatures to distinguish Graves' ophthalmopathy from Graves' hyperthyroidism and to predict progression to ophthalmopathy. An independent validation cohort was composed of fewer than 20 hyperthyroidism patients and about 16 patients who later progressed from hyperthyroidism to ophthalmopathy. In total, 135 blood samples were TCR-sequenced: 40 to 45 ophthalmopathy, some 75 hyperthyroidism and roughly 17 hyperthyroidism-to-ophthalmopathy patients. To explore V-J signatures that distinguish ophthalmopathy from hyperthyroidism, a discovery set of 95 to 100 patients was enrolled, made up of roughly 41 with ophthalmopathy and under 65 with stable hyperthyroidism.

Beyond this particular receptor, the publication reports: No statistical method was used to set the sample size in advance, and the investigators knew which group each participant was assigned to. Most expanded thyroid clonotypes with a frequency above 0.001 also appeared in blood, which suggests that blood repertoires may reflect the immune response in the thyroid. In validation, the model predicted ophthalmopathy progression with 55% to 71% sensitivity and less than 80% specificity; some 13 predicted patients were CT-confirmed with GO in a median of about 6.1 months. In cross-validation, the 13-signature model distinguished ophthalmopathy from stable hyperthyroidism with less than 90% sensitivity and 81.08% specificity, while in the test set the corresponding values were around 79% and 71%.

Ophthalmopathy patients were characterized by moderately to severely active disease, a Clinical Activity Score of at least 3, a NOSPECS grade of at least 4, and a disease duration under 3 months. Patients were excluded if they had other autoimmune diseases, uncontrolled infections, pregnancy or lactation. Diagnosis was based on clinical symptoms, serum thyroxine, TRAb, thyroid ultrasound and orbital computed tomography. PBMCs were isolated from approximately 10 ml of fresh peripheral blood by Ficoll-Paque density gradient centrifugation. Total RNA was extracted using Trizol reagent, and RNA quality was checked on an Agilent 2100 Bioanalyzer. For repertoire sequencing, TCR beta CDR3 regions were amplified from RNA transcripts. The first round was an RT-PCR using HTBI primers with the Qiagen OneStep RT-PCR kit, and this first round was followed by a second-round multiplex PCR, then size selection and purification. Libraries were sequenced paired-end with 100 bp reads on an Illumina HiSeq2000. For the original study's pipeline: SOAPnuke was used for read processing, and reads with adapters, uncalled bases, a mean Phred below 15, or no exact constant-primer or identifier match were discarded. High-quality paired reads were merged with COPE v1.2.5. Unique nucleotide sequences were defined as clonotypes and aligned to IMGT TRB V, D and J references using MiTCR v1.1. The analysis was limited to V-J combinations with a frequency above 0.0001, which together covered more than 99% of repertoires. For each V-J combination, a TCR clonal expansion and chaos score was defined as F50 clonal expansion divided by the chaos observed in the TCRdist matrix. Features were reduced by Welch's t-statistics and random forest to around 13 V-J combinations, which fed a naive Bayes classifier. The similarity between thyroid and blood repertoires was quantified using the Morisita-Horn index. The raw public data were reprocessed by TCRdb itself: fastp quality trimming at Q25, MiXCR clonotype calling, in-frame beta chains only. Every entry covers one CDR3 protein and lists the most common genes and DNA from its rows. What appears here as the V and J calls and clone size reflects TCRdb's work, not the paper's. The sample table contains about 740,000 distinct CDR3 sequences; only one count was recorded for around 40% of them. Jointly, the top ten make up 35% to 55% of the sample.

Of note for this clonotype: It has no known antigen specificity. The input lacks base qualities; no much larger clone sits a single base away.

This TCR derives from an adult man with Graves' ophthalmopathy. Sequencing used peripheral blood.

The DNA reads as follows: TGTGCCACCAGCTTTCGACTAGGGGGCGTCGAGCAGTACTTC. Its coded protein is CATSFRLGGVEQYF. The rearranged chain carries TRBV15 and TRBJ2-7, and TRBD1 may be the D gene, going by 7 matching bases. Looking up the germline V gene (reference sequence) yields CDR1 LNHNV and CDR2 YYDKDF. V and J lose 5 bases and 6 bases, and a span of 17 bases separates them. The CDR3 runs 14 amino acids, cysteine and phenylalanine included. The kept DNA is CDR3 alone, 42 bases in frame from the first base. The full variable domain, with segments outside the CDR3 supplied by the reference TRBV15 and TRBJ2-7 proteins, appears as DAMVIQNPRYQVTQFGKPVTLSCSQTLNHNVMYWYQQKSSQAPKLLFHYYDKDFNNEADTPDNFQSRRPNTSFCFLDIRSPGLGDTAMYLCATSFRLGGVEQYFGPGTRLTVT.